The 10 T cell receptor beta chains in this list originate from one sample, sequenced in a study of T-cell memory formation after mild COVID-19. A single record per CDR3 protein comes from TCRdb applying MiXCR to the 5' RACE reads. The top ten clones hold approximately 39% of a sample with tens of thousands of distinct CDR3 sequences, about 16% of them seen once. Material for sequencing was PBMCs or a T cell subset sorted from them (not recorded which). Every receptor here comes from a man aged 18 to 30 who had mild COVID-19 (a few samples of this study predate the infection). Cell type and time point are not known.

This clonotype was counted only a few times. The rearrangement uses TRBV4-3 and TRBJ1-6; a possible D gene is TRBD1 (5 bases). CDR1 and CDR2 (germline): LGHNA, YSLEER. V gave up 3 bases and J gave up 6 bases, with 12 bases separating them. The CDR3 covers 15 residues. CDR3 sequence (DNA): TGCGCCAGCAGCCAGTATAGGGGCCCTAATTCACCCCTCCACTTT. Protein product: CASSQYRGPNSPLHF.

This clonotype was recorded at least ten times. The rearrangement links TRBV7-9 to TRBJ2-3; D gene ambiguous. The CDR3 spans 14 residues. CDR1 and CDR2 from the germline V gene are SEHNR and FQNEAQ (reference sequence). Trimming cost V 2 bases and J 3 bases, with 9 bases left between them. The CDR3 protein is CASSLTPGTDTQYF. CDR3 DNA: TGTGCCAGCAGCTTAACCCCCGGTACAGATACGCAGTATTTT.

Comments on this clonotype: A much bigger clone sits one base away, suggesting this may be a read error. V gene TRBV29-1 combines with J gene TRBJ2-2; D gene unclear. Germline CDR1 SQVTM, CDR2 ANQGSEA. CDR3 length: 16 residues. V lost 0 bases and J lost 1, with 12 bases in between. The CDR3 here is CSVEDRSVGNTGELFF. Written as DNA, the CDR3 is TGCAGCGTTGAAGATCGGAGCGTAGGGAACACCGGGGAGCTGTTTTTT.

This clonotype has more than one count but fewer than ten. The genes are TRBV3-1 and TRBJ2-7; tentative D call: TRBD2 (5 bases). CDR3 length equals 15 residues. Germline CDR1 is LGHDT and CDR2 is YNNKEL (reference sequence). Trimming left V 1 base short and J 0 bases short, with 10 bases between. CDR3 in amino acids: CASSQGLRDSYEQYF. The CDR3 nucleotides are TGTGCCAGCAGCCAAGGTTTGAGGGACTCCTACGAGCAGTACTTC.

This clonotype came up a few times. J is TRBJ2-3 and V is TRBV15, with a possible D match to TRBD2 (5 bases). Trimming pared 1 base from V and 1 base from J, leaving 18 bases between. The length of the CDR3 is 18 residues. Per germline, CDR1 LNHNV and CDR2 YYDKDF (reference sequence). The CDR3 loop is CATSRVFGDSLGTDTQYF. CDR3 DNA: TGTGCCACCAGCAGAGTTTTCGGGGATTCCCTTGGCACAGATACGCAGTATTTT.

The chain employs TRBV7-9 and TRBJ1-1, with D maybe TRBD1 (5 bases). The CDR3 totals 14 residues. Germline assignment: CDR1 SEHNR and CDR2 FQNEAQ (reference sequence). Trimming removed 4 bases from V and 9 bases from J, with 18 bases in between. DNA for the CDR3: TGTGCCAGCAGCTCCCCAGGGACTCTCGTCCAAGCTTTCTTT. Residues: CASSSPGTLVQAFF.

The V gene is TRBV4-1, the J gene TRBJ1-5, with TRBD1 matching 7 bases. Looked up from germline, CDR1 is MGHRA and CDR2 is YSYEKL. With V trimmed by 4 bases and J by 4 bases, 10 bases remained unmatched. The CDR3 has 16 residues. CDR3: CASSPLSGTVNQPQHF. Written as DNA, the CDR3 is TGCGCCAGCAGCCCCCTATCCGGGACAGTAAATCAGCCCCAGCATTTT.

This clonotype has only a few counts. The chain combines TRBV10-3 with TRBJ2-1; D unclear. The V end lost 2 bases, the J end lost 4 bases, and 9 bases lay between the germline ends. This CDR3 has 14 amino acids. Germline V gene data show CDR1 as ENHRY and CDR2 as SYGVKD. CDR3 in amino acids: CAISEPLYYNEQFF. The CDR3 bases are TGTGCCATCAGTGAGCCCCTGTATTACAATGAGCAGTTCTTC.

The sample holds a few counts of this clonotype. The chain recombines TRBV4-1 with TRBJ1-2; D remains ambiguous. The germline CDR1 and CDR2 sequences are MGHRA and YSYEKL. V was shortened by 4 bases and J by 1 base, with 10 bases between the two germline ends. This CDR3 has 14 residues. The CDR3 loop reads CASSPTRVNYGYTF. In nucleotides, the CDR3 is TGCGCCAGCAGCCCGACGCGAGTTAACTATGGCTACACCTTC.

The chain joins TRBV7-9 to TRBJ1-3, with a possible D match to TRBD1 (6 bases). Germline V gives CDR1 SEHNR, CDR2 FQNEAQ (reference sequence). V lost 5 bases, J lost 3 bases, and 8 bases lay in between. This CDR3 is 13 amino acids long. CDR3 region: CASSPDSGNTIYF. The CDR3 region has the DNA TGTGCCAGCAGCCCGGACAGTGGAAACACCATATATTTT.